Below are 2 T cell receptor beta chains sequenced from a single sample in a study of identical twins. Each CDR3 protein is one row after TCRdb ran MiXCR on the 5' RACE reads. The data show some 240,000 distinct CDR3 sequences, about 10% seen once. Sequencing was carried out using memory T cells sorted from blood. These receptors were collected from a man in his fifties in good health.

This clonotype was counted many times. The chain has TRBV20-1 and TRBJ2-3; D is unresolved. The germline V gene has CDR1 DFQATT and CDR2 SNEGSKA (reference sequence). Trimming left V 7 bases short and J 0 bases short, with 14 bases between. The CDR3 has 14 residues. As DNA, the CDR3 is TGCAGTGGGTTTTGGGCGTATAGCACAGATACGCAGTATTTT. This sequence encodes CSGFWAYSTDTQYF.

V gene TRBV23-1 combines with J gene TRBJ2-6; D not certain. TRBV23-1 is filed as an ORF, its function uncertain. This CDR3 contains 14 residues. V was pared by 10 bases and J by 0 bases, with 10 bases between. The CDR3 here is CANYSLSGANVLTF. The CDR3 region has the DNA TGCGCCAACTACAGCCTCTCTGGGGCCAACGTCCTGACTTTC.